This TCR beta chain stems from a study of PD-1 blockade in classical Hodgkin lymphoma (dated by TCRdb to the early 2020s). General notes on the study: Nivolumab dosing was 3 mg/kg intravenously every 2 weeks, continuing until either disease progression or unacceptable toxicity. The study used CyTOF and TCR beta sequencing to define a peripheral blood immune signature of response to PD-1 blockade in classical Hodgkin lymphoma. Study-level results and caveats: CD4+ but not CD8+ TCR diversity rose significantly by C4D1 (p=0.0027 vs p=0.16), most apparent in complete responders (p=0.02). Newly diagnosed patients were reported to have lower baseline TCR diversity than healthy donors, and relapsed/refractory patients were reported to have lower baseline TCR diversity still. Patients starting nivolumab less than 1 year after ASCT had lower diversity and were excluded from later analyses to avoid confounding by immune reconstitution. Only a single clinical trial cohort was studied, and what caused the repertoire differences, possibly disease activity or prior therapy, remained undefined. Trial patients with a complete response had baseline diversity similar to that of newly diagnosed patients, while partial responders and progressors had significantly lower diversity.

As regards this clone: The antigen it binds to is not known. Qualities for individual bases were not recorded, and no much larger clone is one base off.

Genomic DNA was extracted with the Qiagen DNeasy kit from unsorted PBMCs and from negatively selected CD4+ and CD8+ fractions. TCR beta CDR3 regions were subjected to amplification by immunoSEQ multiplex PCR with primers that anneal to V and J segments. A synthetic immune receptor repertoire was used to minimize amplification bias, and any residual bias was removed computationally once sequencing was done. The paper's data handling went like this. Custom Python scripts were used to quantify repertoire diversity as the Shannon entropy index. The unsorted, CD4+ and CD8+ repertoires were each analyzed separately, with the exception of combined analyses, where CD4+ and CD8+ sequences were merged in silico. Clonal expansion was defined as at least a 2-fold frequency increase after treatment relative to C1D1, with a pseudocount of 0.5 for undetected baseline clones. Clones with 0 or 1 copy at C1D1 were classified as singleton clones, and clones with 2 or more copies were classified as non-singleton clones. Clones expanded in unsorted samples were assigned a CD4+, CD8+ or unknown annotation through matching of protein sequences in sorted samples from the same patient. Diversity changes from C1D1 to C4D1 were tested in paired samples using Wilcoxon tests. TCRdb took over this immuneACCESS table, retaining in-frame rearrangements with V and J assigned. Such tables are incomplete; in checked studies, under half of the missing clones stem from an unresolved V gene, and the remainder is unexplained. V and J calls plus clone size are reproduced from that table; the DNA served to infer D and trimming. Counted in this sample were around 13,000 clones; roughly 90% of them appeared once. In total, the top ten clones hold roughly 0.51% of the sample.

This sample's time point label indicates: cycle 1 day 1 (C1D1), immediately before nivolumab initiation. Relapse after autologous stem cell transplantation had occurred in all trial patients, and cohorts A, B and C were distinguished by prior brentuximab vedotin exposure. Magnetic negative selection with a Miltenyi CD4+ T cell isolation kit was used to purify CD4+ T cells from thawed PBMCs. The trial cohort comprised 56 patients with relapsed/refractory classical Hodgkin lymphoma whose best overall responses were complete response, partial response or progressive disease. Trial patients were treated with single-agent nivolumab in the multi-cohort phase II CheckMate 205 trial. An independent review committee assessed best overall response by applying the 2007 International Working Group response criteria. Trial PBMCs were collected immediately before nivolumab initiation (C1D1) and during therapy at cycle 2 day 1 and cycle 4 day 1. Peripheral blood was collected in 8 mL Vacutainer Cell Preparation Tubes, from which PBMCs were isolated by centrifugation and then cryopreserved. Purified CD4+ and CD8+ fractions were prepared only for cases with an additional available PBMC sample. Magnetically labelled cells were depleted on LS columns in a quadroMACS separator, and the flow-through was collected as the purified fraction.

The receptor's source is a human donor with classical Hodgkin lymphoma. This specimen consisted of CD4+ T cells from blood, obtained at baseline.

The CDR3 region: CASSLVHRGSYEQYF. In nucleotides, the sequence is TGTGCCAGCAGCTTAGTCCACAGGGGCTCCTACGAGCAGTACTTC. The rearrangement joined TRBV7-2 to TRBJ2-7, with 7 bases in between that match TRBD1. The CDR3 covers 15 residues, taking in both the cysteine and the phenylalanine. Of all the DNA, just the CDR3 is kept, 45 bases in frame from base 1. V is trimmed back by 1 base and J by 0 bases, and the junction contains 3 bases that no gene match accounts for. Reading the germline V gene gives CDR1 SGHTA and CDR2 FQGNSA. Full variable domain (CDR3 extended with the reference TRBV7-2 and TRBJ2-7 proteins): GAGVSQSPSNKVTEKGKDVELRCDPISGHTALYWYRQSLGQGLEFLIYFQGNSAPDKSGLPSDRFSAERTGGSVSTLTIQRTQQEDSAVYLCASSLVHRGSYEQYFGPGTRLTVT.